This T cell receptor beta chain came from a study of blood T cell repertoires in COVID-19. Germline trimming cut 6 bases from V and 3 bases from J; bases unmatched to any gene: 16. CDR1 and CDR2 (germline): MDHEN, SYDVKM. The CDR3 contains 18 residues. Original processing methods: Counts of nucleated cells, estimated from reference gene primer amplification, were obtained. Assay: immunoSEQ multiplex PCR; the TCRdb copy retains only in-frame clones and omits some. For V, J and clone size, that table is used; D and trimming come from the DNA. The data hold 40,000 to 50,000 clones, with about 89% observed a single time.

The clonotype was recovered from a man aged 70 or older with active COVID-19. The source material was peripheral blood. V usage is TRBV28 and J usage is TRBJ2-2; 7 nucleotides align to TRBD1. CDR3 loop: CASSLRTGPPIYTGELFF. CDR3 sequence (DNA): TGTGCCAGCAGCCTCAGGACAGGTCCACCTATCTACACCGGGGAGCTGTTTTTT.